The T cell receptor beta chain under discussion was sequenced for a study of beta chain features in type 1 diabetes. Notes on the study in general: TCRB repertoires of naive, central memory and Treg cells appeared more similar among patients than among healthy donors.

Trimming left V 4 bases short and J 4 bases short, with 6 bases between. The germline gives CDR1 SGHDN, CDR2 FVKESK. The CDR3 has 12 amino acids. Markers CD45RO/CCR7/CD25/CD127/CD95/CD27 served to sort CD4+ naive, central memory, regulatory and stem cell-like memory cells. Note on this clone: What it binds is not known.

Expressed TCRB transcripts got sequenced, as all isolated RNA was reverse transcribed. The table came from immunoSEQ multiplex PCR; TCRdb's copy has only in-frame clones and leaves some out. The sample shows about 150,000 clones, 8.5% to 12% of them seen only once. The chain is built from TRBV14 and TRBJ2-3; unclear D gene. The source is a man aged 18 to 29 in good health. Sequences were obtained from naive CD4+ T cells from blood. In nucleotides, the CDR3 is TGTGCCAGCAGCCCACAGCCAGATACGCAGTATTTT. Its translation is CASSPQPDTQYF.